The 21 T cell receptor beta chains given below trace back to one sample, sequenced in a study of blood T cell repertoires in COVID-19. Repertoires were generated with immunoSEQ multiplex PCR, while TCRdb's copy carries only in-frame clones and drops some. The sample records some 220,000 clones, about four fifths being singletons. The sample was peripheral blood. These receptors all stem from a woman aged 55-75 years with acute or convalescent COVID-19.

V and J are TRBV13 and TRBJ2-1; 12 positions match TRBD2. The germline gives CDR1 PRHDT, CDR2 FYEKMQ (reference sequence). The CDR3 is 18 residues long. V dropped 4 bases and J dropped 0; count of bases not matched to a gene: 7. The CDR3 DNA follows: TGTGCCAGCAGCTCCGGACTAGCGGGACCAAGCTCCTACAATGAGCAGTTCTTC. Its protein product is CASSSGLAGPSSYNEQFF.

The rearrangement joins TRBV5-1 to TRBJ2-2; TRBD1 is a possible D gene (6 bases). Germline V gene lookup returns CDR1 SGHRS and CDR2 YFSETQ. The V end was cut by 5 bases, the J end by 1 base, with 9 bases between. This CDR3 contains 14 residues. The CDR3 spells CASRGARNTGELFF. Written as DNA, the CDR3 is TGCGCCAGCAGGGGGGCCCGGAACACCGGGGAGCTGTTTTTT.

The CDR3 here is CASRVRGSATDTQYF. The DNA of the CDR3 is TGTGCCAGCCGAGTTCGGGGGAGCGCCACAGATACGCAGTATTTT. The chain recombines TRBV6-4 with TRBJ2-3; perhaps TRBD2 as D (6 bases). The CDR3 consists of 15 residues. Germline values: CDR1 MRHNA, CDR2 SNTAGT. V gave up 8 bases and J gave up 2 bases, with 17 bases separating them.

In this sample, this clone turned up a few times. The chain employs TRBV3-1 (or the pseudogene TRBV3-2) and TRBJ2-2; D possibly corresponds to TRBD2 (5 bases). V lost 3 bases and J 15 bases, leaving 17 bases between the germline ends. The CDR3 contains 13 residues. Germline-derived CDR1 and CDR2 are LGHDT and YNNKEL (reference sequence). The CDR3 coding sequence is TGTGCCAGCAGCCACGAAGGTCGGGGTTTGTTGTTTTTT. Its translation is CASSHEGRGLLFF.

This clone occurred once. This chain joins TRBV7-8 and TRBJ2-1, with 10 bases aligning to TRBD2. This CDR3 has 18 residues. Germline CDR1 SGHVS, CDR2 FQNEAQ. V shed 1 base, J shed 2 bases, and the junction held 8 bases outside the gene matches. The CDR3 DNA follows: TGTGCCAGCAGCTTAGTTCCTAGCGGGGGCTATCCCTACAATGAGCAGTTCTTC. Protein sequence: CASSLVPSGGYPYNEQFF.

The chain links TRBV2 to TRBJ2-7; 7 positions match TRBD1. CDR3 length: 15 amino acids. CDR1 and CDR2 from the germline V gene are SNHLY and FYNNEI. With V trimmed by 1 base and J by 9 bases, 12 bases remained unmatched. CDR3 in amino acids: CASSEVVVGTESQYF. CDR3 in DNA: TGTGCCAGCAGTGAAGTGGTAGTTGGGACAGAATCGCAGTACTTC. Using reference TRBV2 and TRBJ2-7 for the parts outside the CDR3, the full variable domain is EPEVTQTPSHQVTQMGQEVILRCVPISNHLYFYWYRQILGQKVEFLVSFYNNEISEKSEIFDDQFSVERPDGSNFTLKIRSTKLEDSAMYFCASSEVVVGTESQYFGPGTRLTVT.

V gene TRBV5-1 combines with J gene TRBJ1-1; D not certain. CDR1 is SGHRS, CDR2 YFSETQ, per germline. The CDR3 length is 13 residues. Trimming left V 0 bases short and J 1 base short, with 4 bases between. CDR3 sequence reads: CASSLAGNTEAFF. DNA for the CDR3: TGCGCCAGCAGCTTGGCCGGGAACACTGAAGCTTTCTTT.

CDR3 in amino acids: CASSLKYTEAFF. CDR3 nucleotides: TGTGCCAGCAGCCTAAAGTACACTGAAGCTTTCTTT. The chain carries TRBV11-2 and TRBJ1-1; D gene unclear. V dropped 5 bases and J dropped 3 bases, with 7 bases sitting between them. The germline CDR1 and CDR2 sequences are SGHAT and FQNNGV. This CDR3 contains 12 residues.

The CDR3 DNA sequence: TGTGCCAGCATAACCGGGACACACTATGGCTACACCTTC. Its translation: CASITGTHYGYTF. V gene TRBV6-5 combines with J gene TRBJ1-2; possibly TRBD1 for D (6 bases). Trimming stripped 7 bases from V and 3 bases from J, with 12 bases between. This CDR3 region has 13 residues. The germline V gene encodes CDR1 MNHEY and CDR2 SVGAGI.

The chain joins TRBV27 to TRBJ2-7; 9 nucleotides match TRBD1. The CDR3 has 13 residues. V lost 10 bases to trimming and J lost 3 bases; unmatched junction nucleotides: 7. Looked up from germline, CDR1 is MNHEY and CDR2 is SMNVEV (reference sequence). The CDR3 DNA reads as TGTGCCACTCACAGACAGGGGGGCTACGAGCAGTACTTC. It yields the protein CATHRQGGYEQYF.

The chain couples TRBV5-8 to TRBJ1-2, with TRBD1 as a possible D gene (5 bases). Trimming removed 0 bases from V and 4 bases from J, with 7 bases in between. Per the germline V gene, CDR1 is SGHTS and CDR2 is YDEGEE. CDR3 length equals 13 residues. The DNA for the CDR3 is TGTGCCAGCAGCTTGGGACAGAGCTATGGCTACACCTTC. This encodes CASSLGQSYGYTF.

The chain carries TRBV19 and TRBJ1-2; TRBD1 matches 9 bases. The CDR3 runs 18 residues. The germline V gene has CDR1 LNHDA and CDR2 SQIVND (reference sequence). V was clipped by 3 bases and J by 0 bases; unmatched bases: 11. CDR3: CASSIGLGTGPTNYGYTF. In DNA form, the CDR3 reads TGTGCCAGTAGTATTGGGCTGGGGACAGGGCCGACTAACTATGGCTACACCTTC. The full variable domain, completed using reference TRBV19 and TRBJ1-2, is DGGITQSPKYLFRKEGQNVTLSCEQNLNHDAMYWYRQDPGQGLRLIYYSQIVNDFQKGDIAEGYSVSREKKESFPLTVTSAQKNPTAFYLCASSIGLGTGPTNYGYTFGSGTRLTVV.

The gene calls are TRBV5-6 and TRBJ1-4; D is unresolved. This CDR3 is 17 amino acids long. CDR1 and CDR2 from the germline V gene are SGHDT and YYEEEE. V lost 1 base and J 0 bases, leaving 13 bases between the germline ends. The CDR3 DNA sequence: TGTGCCAGCAGCTTGCGGGCGGGAGTAGCAACTAATGAAAAACTGTTTTTT. This gives the protein CASSLRAGVATNEKLFF.

The chain couples TRBV19 to TRBJ1-6, with 9 bases matching TRBD1. V shed 7 bases, J shed 7 bases, and the junction held 5 bases outside the gene matches. The CDR3 extends over 14 amino acids. From germline, CDR1 is LNHDA and CDR2 SQIVND (reference sequence). Written as DNA, the CDR3 is TGTGCCAGTAATGTAGGGACAGGGAATTCACCCCTCCACTTT. Residues: CASNVGTGNSPLHF.

The genes are TRBV6-5 and TRBJ1-2, with 7 bases matching TRBD1. Looked up from germline, CDR1 is MNHEY and CDR2 is SVGAGI. The CDR3 has 12 amino acids. With 10 bases clipped from V and 2 bases from J, the junction kept 4 bases outside the gene matches. Written as DNA, the CDR3 is TGTGCCACCACGACAGGGAACTATGGCTACACCTTC. It is translated as CATTTGNYGYTF.

The chain is built from TRBV5-6 and TRBJ2-1, with D possibly being TRBD2 (6 bases). The CDR3 consists of 13 residues. Germline V CDR1 and CDR2: SGHDT, YYEEEE. V was clipped by 2 bases and J by 5 bases, with 8 bases between them. In nucleotides, the CDR3 is TGTGCCAGCAGCTTCGGGGGAAACAATGAGCAGTTCTTC. Translation gives CASSFGGNNEQFF.

The V gene is TRBV7-8, the J gene TRBJ1-2, with 8 nucleotides matching TRBD1. Germline V lookup: CDR1 SGHVS, CDR2 FQNEAQ. After removal of 4 bases from V and 12 bases from J, the junction contained 7 bases not matched to a gene. The CDR3 is made up of 12 amino acids. The CDR3 loop reads CASSSPGQVNTF. As DNA, the CDR3 is TGTGCCAGCAGCTCGCCGGGACAGGTTAACACCTTC.

This clone was observed a handful of times. The genes are TRBV6-5 and TRBJ1-2, with 9 bases that match TRBD1. The CDR3 totals 13 residues. Germline V gives CDR1 MNHEY, CDR2 SVGAGI. The V and J ends lost 8 bases and 6 bases, in that order; junction bases with no gene match: 7. The CDR3 here is CASLGYRGHGYTF. The CDR3 DNA sequence: TGTGCCAGCCTAGGCTACAGGGGGCATGGCTACACCTTC.

V usage is TRBV6-5 and J usage is TRBJ1-1; D possibly corresponds to TRBD1 (6 bases). The CDR3 has 14 residues. Trimming took off 6 bases at V and 3 bases at J, with 14 bases between the two ends. CDR1 and CDR2 (germline): MNHEY, SVGAGI. CDR3 coding DNA: TGTGCCAGCAGGGACTTAAACAGGGACACTGAAGCTTTCTTT. Its protein product is CASRDLNRDTEAFF.

J is TRBJ1-2 and V is TRBV5-1; D remains ambiguous. The germline V gene has CDR1 SGHRS and CDR2 YFSETQ. The CDR3 length is 12 residues. Trimming pared 2 bases from V and 1 base from J, leaving 3 bases between. In DNA form, the CDR3 reads TGCGCCAGCAGCTTTAATAACTATGGCTACACCTTC. It specifies CASSFNNYGYTF. The complete variable domain, with remaining parts taken from reference TRBV5-1 and TRBJ1-2, reads KAGVTQTPRYLIKTRGQQVTLSCSPISGHRSVSWYQQTPGQGLQFLFEYFSETQRNKGNFPGRFSGRQFSNSRSEMNVSTLELGDSALYLCASSFNNYGYTFGSGTRLTVV.

The rearrangement links TRBV6-6 to TRBJ1-5, with D unresolved. Germline lookup yields CDR1 MNHNY and CDR2 SVGAGI (reference sequence). The V end lost 2 bases, the J end lost 0 bases, and 11 bases lay between the germline ends. This CDR3 is 16 amino acids long. The CDR3 DNA reads TGTGCCAGCAGTTACGTTTCCGGGGTTAGCAATCAGCCCCAGCATTTT. Translating it yields CASSYVSGVSNQPQHF.